A selection of T cell receptor beta chains follows, all from one sample in a study of blood T cell repertoires in COVID-19. TCRdb's table, derived via immunoSEQ multiplex PCR, lists solely in-frame clones and lacks some. This sample has about 240,000 clones; about 86% occur once, and the top ten carry less than 4%. Sequencing was performed on PBMCs or T cells enriched from blood (not recorded which). The source of these receptors is a woman aged 40 to 50 with acute COVID-19. CDR3s include the opening cysteine and the closing phenylalanine or tryptophan. D genes are given only for firm matches. Rows may omit the clone size; those that give it use once, few, many or a size class.

clone size: .; J gene: TRBJ2-1; D gene: TRBD2; V gene: TRBV30; CDR3 DNA: TGTGCCTGGAGGGGGGGGACTGAGCAGTTCTTC; CDR3 protein: CAWRGGTEQFF
clone size: .; J gene: TRBJ1-4; D gene: .; V gene: TRBV30; CDR3 DNA: TGTGCCTGGAGTGTAGGGGATAATGAAAAACTGTTTTTT; CDR3 protein: CAWSVGDNEKLFF
clone size: .; J gene: TRBJ2-7; D gene: .; V gene: TRBV24-1; CDR3 DNA: TGTGCCACCAGCGAGGGCTACGAGCAGTACTTC; CDR3 protein: CATSEGYEQYF
clone size: .; J gene: TRBJ2-7; D gene: TRBD2; V gene: TRBV5-6; CDR3 DNA: TGTGCCAGCAGCAGACTAGCGCTAAGCTCCTACGAGCAGTACTTC; CDR3 protein: CASSRLALSSYEQYF
clone size: .; J gene: TRBJ2-7; D gene: TRBD2; V gene: TRBV11-3; CDR3 DNA: TGTGCCAGCAGCTTAAAGAGCGGGACCCTTTACGAGCAGTACTTC; CDR3 protein: CASSLKSGTLYEQYF
clone size: once; J gene: TRBJ2-5; D gene: TRBD1; V gene: TRBV6-5; CDR3 DNA: TGTGCCAGCAGTTCACCCGACAGGGGAGAGACCCAGTACTTC; CDR3 protein: CASSSPDRGETQYF
clone size: .; J gene: TRBJ2-3; D gene: .; V gene: TRBV29-1; CDR3 DNA: TGCAGCGAGCTGACAGGTTTTGATACGCAGTATTTT; CDR3 protein: CSELTGFDTQYF
clone size: .; J gene: TRBJ2-7; D gene: TRBD1; V gene: TRBV19; CDR3 DNA: TGTGCCAGTAGTATAGCAGGACAGGGGACCTACGAGCAGTACTTC; CDR3 protein: CASSIAGQGTYEQYF
clone size: .; J gene: TRBJ2-5; D gene: .; V gene: TRBV2; CDR3 DNA: TGTGCCAGCAGTCTCATACAGGGTGATACGACCCAGTACTTC; CDR3 protein: CASSLIQGDTTQYF
clone size: few; J gene: TRBJ1-3; D gene: .; V gene: TRBV19; CDR3 DNA: TGTGCCAGTAGTATTCCCAGACGGAGCCCTGGAAACACCATATATTTT; CDR3 protein: CASSIPRRSPGNTIYF